The rows below give T cell receptor beta chains drawn from one sample of a study of T-cell memory formation after mild COVID-19. TCRdb analysed the 5' RACE reads with MiXCR anew, one entry per CDR3 protein. The sample shows some 15,000 distinct CDR3 sequences, roughly 19% of them seen only once. Sequenced sample: PBMCs or a T cell subset sorted from them (not recorded which). These receptors were taken from an adult woman who had mild COVID-19 (a few samples of this study predate the infection). Cell type and time point are not known. The CDR3 runs from the conserved cysteine through the conserved F or W. A D gene is named only where the DNA matches it firmly. Some rows have no size entry. The others give once, few or many, or a class for an expanded clone.

V gene	D gene	J gene	clone size	CDR3 length	CDR3 DNA	CDR3 protein
TRBV12-3/TRBV12-4	NA	TRBJ2-5	NA	15	TGTGCCAGCAGTTTCCGGGCCAGGTCGCGAGAGACCCAGTACTTC	CASSFRARSRETQYF
TRBV6-6	NA	TRBJ2-1	many	16	TGTGCCAGCAGCCCCCCGGGGAAAAAGGCCTACAATGAGCAGTTCTTC	CASSPPGKKAYNEQFF
TRBV9	TRBD2	TRBJ2-7	many	15	TGTGCCAGCGGACCACTAGCGGGAGCTTTGAACGAGCAGTACTTC	CASGPLAGALNEQYF
TRBV24-1	NA	TRBJ2-1	many	11	TGTGCCACTGAAGGTGAGAGGGAGACGCTCTTC	CATEGERETLF
TRBV7-3	NA	TRBJ1-1	many	14	TGTGCCAGCAGCCAACAGGGAATGGGGACTGAAGCTTTCTTT	CASSQQGMGTEAFF
TRBV6-6	NA	TRBJ2-7	many	16	TGTGCCAGCAGTTACTCGATAAGACTGACCGGCTACGAGCAGTACTTC	CASSYSIRLTGYEQYF
TRBV3-2	NA	TRBJ1-2	NA	16	TGTGCCAGCAGCCAAGCCCCTACGGGACAGTGCTATGGCTACACCTTC	CASSQAPTGQCYGYTF
TRBV7-2	NA	TRBJ1-1	medium-sized	14	TGTGCCAGCAGCCTACGTGGGGTAAGGACTGAAGCTTTCTTT	CASSLRGVRTEAFF
TRBV28	TRBD2	TRBJ2-1	few	15	TGTGCCAGCAGTTTACCGGGACTAGCCCTCAATGAGCAGTTCTTC	CASSLPGLALNEQFF
TRBV20-1	NA	TRBJ2-1	many	19	TGCAGTGCTAGAGATTTAGGGAGGGGCGGGACAGAAAACTACAATGAGCAGTTCTTC	CSARDLGRGGTENYNEQFF
TRBV7-2	TRBD2	TRBJ2-2	many	16	TGTGCCAGCAGCTCGGATCCGGGACTAGTAGGCGGGGAGCTGTTTTTT	CASSSDPGLVGGELFF
TRBV9	TRBD2	TRBJ2-3	medium-sized	17	TGTGCCAGCAGCGTGCCGACTAGCGGAGCCTACACAGATACGCAGTATTTT	CASSVPTSGAYTDTQYF
TRBV28	NA	TRBJ2-1	many	14	TGTGCCAGCAGATCGGGTAGCTCCTACAATGAGCAGTTCTTC	CASRSGSSYNEQFF
TRBV7-2	TRBD1	TRBJ1-5	many	14	TGTGCCAGCAGCTTAGTTTCAGGGGGTCAGCCCCAGCATTTT	CASSLVSGGQPQHF
TRBV9	NA	TRBJ2-7	once	13	TGTGCCAGCAGCGTCAGGGAAACCTACGAGCAGTACTTC	CASSVRETYEQYF